Listed here are 4 T cell receptor beta chains from one sample, sequenced in a study of cytomegalovirus exposure and HLA in healthy donors. The PCR was carried out with 60 Vbeta primers and 13 Jbeta primers. The protocol was immunoSEQ multiplex PCR, while the TCRdb copy is restricted to in-frame clones and leaves out a portion. The sample has around 110,000 clones; more than 60% are singletons. The specimen was PBMCs. These receptors came from a woman between 40 and 55 years old in good health and CMV-seropositive.

The CDR3 coding sequence is TGTGCCAGCAGTGGCAACCGGGACAGGGACCCCTATGGCTACACCTTC. Its protein is CASSGNRDRDPYGYTF. The chain uses TRBV6-1 and TRBJ1-2; 9 bases match TRBD1. This CDR3 has 16 amino acids. Germline V gene lookup returns CDR1 MNHNS and CDR2 SASEGT. With V trimmed by 4 bases and J by 4 bases, 10 bases remained unmatched.

This clone showed up just a few times. The genes are TRBV6-1 and TRBJ2-7; D is undetermined. The CDR3 runs to 15 residues. Trimming removed 5 bases from V and 0 bases from J, with 14 bases in between. The V gene's germline CDR1 is MNHNS and CDR2 SASEGT. CDR3 nucleotides: TGTGCCAGCAGTCCTTACCTGACAAGCTCCTACGAGCAGTACTTC. This gives the protein CASSPYLTSSYEQYF.

The V call is TRBV6-4, the J call TRBJ2-3; 9 bases map to TRBD1. CDR1 MRHNA and CDR2 SNTAGT come from the germline V gene. Losses at the gene ends were 0 bases for V and 5 bases for J; bases not matched to a gene: 6. This CDR3 is built from 16 residues. CDR3 amino acids: CASSDSLGQGIDTQYF. The CDR3 nucleotides are TGTGCCAGCAGTGACTCGCTGGGACAGGGCATAGATACGCAGTATTTT.

This clone was observed a handful of times. This chain connects TRBV5-4 to TRBJ2-3; D remains ambiguous. V was trimmed by 4 bases and J by 5 bases, leaving 8 bases between them. CDR1 SGHNT and CDR2 YYREEE come from the germline V gene (reference sequence). CDR3 length: 12 residues. CDR3 sequence: CASSETIDTQYF. In DNA, the CDR3 is TGTGCCAGCAGCGAAACTATAGATACGCAGTATTTT.